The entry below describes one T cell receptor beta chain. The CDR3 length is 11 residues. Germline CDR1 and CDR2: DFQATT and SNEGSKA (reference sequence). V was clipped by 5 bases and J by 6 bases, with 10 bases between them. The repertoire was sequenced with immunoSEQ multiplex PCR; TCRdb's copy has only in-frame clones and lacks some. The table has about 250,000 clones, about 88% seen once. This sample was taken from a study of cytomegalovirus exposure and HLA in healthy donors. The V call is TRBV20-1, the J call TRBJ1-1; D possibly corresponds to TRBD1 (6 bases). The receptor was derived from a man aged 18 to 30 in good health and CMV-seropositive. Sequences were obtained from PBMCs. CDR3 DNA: TGCAGTGCTTACAGGGTCCCTGAAGCTTTCTTT. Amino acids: CSAYRVPEAFF.